A single sample is the source of the 5 T cell receptor beta chains below, sequenced in a study of blood T cells in healthy people across ages. Through a sample-barcoded 5' primer and a J-beta primer mix, a second PCR was run for roughly 6 to 11 cycles. TCRdb reprocessed the 5' RACE reads with MiXCR, giving one entry per CDR3 protein. In the table there are roughly 1.5 million distinct CDR3 sequences, roughly two fifths of which are singletons. The specimen sequenced was blood. These receptor sequences come from a woman aged 18-29 years in good health.

The V call is TRBV7-2, the J call TRBJ2-1, with 13 bases identical to TRBD2. CDR1 and CDR2 (germline): SGHTA, FQGNSA. Trimming removed 3 bases from V and 6 bases from J; junction bases left unmatched: 8. The CDR3 has 17 residues. CDR3 DNA: TGTGCCAGCAGCTTGTTTTCCGGGACTAGCGGGATCAATGAGCAGTTCTTC. Encoded protein: CASSLFSGTSGINEQFF. Looking up the rest from reference TRBV7-2 and TRBJ2-1 gives the full variable domain: GAGVSQSPSNKVTEKGKDVELRCDPISGHTALYWYRQSLGQGLEFLIYFQGNSAPDKSGLPSDRFSAERTGGSVSTLTIQRTQQEDSAVYLCASSLFSGTSGINEQFFGPGTRLTVL.

This clonotype was seen a handful of times. This chain connects TRBV29-1 to TRBJ1-1; a possible D gene is TRBD1 (6 bases). Trimming took 6 bases from V and 4 from J, leaving 15 bases between them. Germline V gene data show CDR1 as SQVTM and CDR2 as ANQGSEA. This CDR3 region has 13 residues. The CDR3 sequence: CSVTTGLSTEAFF. The CDR3 coding sequence is TGCAGCGTAACTACAGGGTTGAGCACTGAAGCTTTCTTT.

The V and J genes are TRBV25-1 and TRBJ2-7, with 9 bases fitting TRBD1. CDR1 and CDR2 from the germline V gene are MGHDK and SYGVNS. The trim removed 3 bases at V and 2 bases at J, leaving 8 bases unmatched. This CDR3 has 16 amino acids. In DNA form, the CDR3 reads TGTGCCAGCAGTGAGAGCCCGGGACAGGGAGCCTACGAGCAGTACTTC. Translation gives CASSESPGQGAYEQYF.

This chain uses TRBV18 with TRBJ2-7; TRBD1 is a possible D gene (5 bases). CDR1 is KGHSH, CDR2 LQKENI, per germline. The CDR3 length is 12 residues. V was cut by 3 bases and J by 5 bases, with 8 bases left in between. The CDR3 spells CASSPIGDEQYF. In nucleotides, the CDR3 is TGTGCCAGCTCACCTATAGGGGACGAGCAGTACTTC.

This clonotype was found a few times. The V call is TRBV20-1, the J call TRBJ1-2; 7 nucleotides align to TRBD1. Germline CDR1 reads DFQATT; CDR2 reads SNEGSKA (reference sequence). V shed 0 bases and J 4 bases; nucleotides not matched to a gene: 5. The CDR3 runs to 14 residues. Here the CDR3 reads CSARETGQFYGYTF. The CDR3 region has the DNA TGCAGTGCTAGAGAGACGGGACAGTTCTATGGCTACACCTTC.